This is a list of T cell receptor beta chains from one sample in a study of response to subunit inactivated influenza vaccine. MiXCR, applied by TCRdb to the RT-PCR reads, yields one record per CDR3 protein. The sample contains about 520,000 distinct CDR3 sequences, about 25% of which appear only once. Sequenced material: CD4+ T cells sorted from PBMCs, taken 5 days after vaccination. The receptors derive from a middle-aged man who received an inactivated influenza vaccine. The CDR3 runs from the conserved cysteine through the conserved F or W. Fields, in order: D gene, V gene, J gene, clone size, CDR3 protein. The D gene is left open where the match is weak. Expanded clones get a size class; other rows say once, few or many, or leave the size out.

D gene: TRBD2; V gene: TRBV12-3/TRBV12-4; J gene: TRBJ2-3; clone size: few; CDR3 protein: CASRPPGTSGGLTQYF
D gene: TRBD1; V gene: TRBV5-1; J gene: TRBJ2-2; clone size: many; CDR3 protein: CASRDRDTGELFF
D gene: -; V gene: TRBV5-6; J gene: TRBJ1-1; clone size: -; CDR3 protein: CASSLTGQGTEAFF
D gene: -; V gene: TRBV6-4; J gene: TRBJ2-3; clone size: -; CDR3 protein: CASSAYSRDSQYF
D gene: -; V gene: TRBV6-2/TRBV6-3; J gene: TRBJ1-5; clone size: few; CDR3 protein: CASNTRLMDPPQHF
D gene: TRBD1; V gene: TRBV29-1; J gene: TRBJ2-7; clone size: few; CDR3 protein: CSGGGGTGVDEQYF
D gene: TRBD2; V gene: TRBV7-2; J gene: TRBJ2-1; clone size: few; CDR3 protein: CASSLAGLAYNEQFF
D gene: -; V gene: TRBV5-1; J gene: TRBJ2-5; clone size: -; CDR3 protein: CASTSGYQETQYF
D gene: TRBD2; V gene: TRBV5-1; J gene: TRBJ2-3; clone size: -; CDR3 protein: CASSPGGAKDTQYF
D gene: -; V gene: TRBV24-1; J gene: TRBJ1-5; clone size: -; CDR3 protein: CATSDSRTGTSYQTQHF
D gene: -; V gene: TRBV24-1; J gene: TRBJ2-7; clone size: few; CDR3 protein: CATSDSGREQYF
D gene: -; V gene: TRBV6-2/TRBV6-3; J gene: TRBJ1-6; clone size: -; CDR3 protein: CASSYQGGNSPLHF
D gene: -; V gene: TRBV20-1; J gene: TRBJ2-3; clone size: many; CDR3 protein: CSAKWLAANTDTQYF
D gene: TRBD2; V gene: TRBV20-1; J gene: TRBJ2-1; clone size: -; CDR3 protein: CSALTSGGRNNEQFF
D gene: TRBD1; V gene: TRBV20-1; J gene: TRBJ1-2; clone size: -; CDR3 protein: CSAPDRGHYTF
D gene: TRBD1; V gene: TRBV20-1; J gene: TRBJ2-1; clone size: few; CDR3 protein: CSAAPTGGYNEQFF
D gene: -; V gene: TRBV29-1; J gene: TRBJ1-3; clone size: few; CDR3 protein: CSVSTGTGNTIYF
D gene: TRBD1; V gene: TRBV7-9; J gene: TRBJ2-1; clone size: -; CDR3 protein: CASSSQGALVEQFF
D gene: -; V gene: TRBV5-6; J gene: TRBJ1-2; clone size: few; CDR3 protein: CASSFGRALGYTF
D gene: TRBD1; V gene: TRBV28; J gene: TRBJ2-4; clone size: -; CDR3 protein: CASTPGQGYIQYF
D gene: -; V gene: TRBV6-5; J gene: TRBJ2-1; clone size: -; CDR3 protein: CASSYSWTGNEQFF
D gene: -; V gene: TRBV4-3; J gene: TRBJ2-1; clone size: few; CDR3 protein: CASSQDREQAYNEQFF
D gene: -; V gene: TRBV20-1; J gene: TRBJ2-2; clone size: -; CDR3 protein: CSAVDTSNTGELFF
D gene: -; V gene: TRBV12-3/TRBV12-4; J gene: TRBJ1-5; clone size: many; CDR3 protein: CASSLRTTANQPQHF
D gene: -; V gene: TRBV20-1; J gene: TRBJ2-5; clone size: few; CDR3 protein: CSASAGLGEETQYF
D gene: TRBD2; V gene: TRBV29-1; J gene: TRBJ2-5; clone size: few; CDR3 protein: CSVSGTSGRAMETQYF
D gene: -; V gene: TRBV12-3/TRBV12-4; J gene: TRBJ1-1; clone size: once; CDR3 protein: CASRYRDGNTEAFF
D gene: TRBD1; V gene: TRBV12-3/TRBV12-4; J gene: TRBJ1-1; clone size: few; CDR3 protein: CASREGAGNTEAFF
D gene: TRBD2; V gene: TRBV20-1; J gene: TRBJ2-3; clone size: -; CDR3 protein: CSARLPLAGGTNTQYF
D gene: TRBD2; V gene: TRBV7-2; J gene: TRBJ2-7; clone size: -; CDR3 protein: CASSLLAGGFYEQYF
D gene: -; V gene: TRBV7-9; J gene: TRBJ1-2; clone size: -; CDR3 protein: CASISFRDMGAGYTF
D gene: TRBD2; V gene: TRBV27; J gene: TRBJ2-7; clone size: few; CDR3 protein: CASSFSSGSYEQYF
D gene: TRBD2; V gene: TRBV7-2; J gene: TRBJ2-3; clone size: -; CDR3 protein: CASSPSGGGSTDTQYF
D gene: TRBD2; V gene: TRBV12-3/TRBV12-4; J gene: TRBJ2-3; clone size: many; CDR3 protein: CASGGFTDTQYF
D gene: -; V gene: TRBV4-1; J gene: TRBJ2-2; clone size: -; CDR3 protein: CASSQDSPVTGELFF
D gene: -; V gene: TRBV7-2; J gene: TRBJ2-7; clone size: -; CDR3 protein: CASSFSPLGRRYEQYF
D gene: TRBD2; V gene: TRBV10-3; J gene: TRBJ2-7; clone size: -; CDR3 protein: CAIGGLAGSYEQYF
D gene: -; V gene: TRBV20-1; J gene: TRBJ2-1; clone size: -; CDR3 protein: CSARDALAVSYNEQFF
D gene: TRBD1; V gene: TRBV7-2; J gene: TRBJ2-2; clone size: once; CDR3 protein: CASSAPDRVTGELFF